This entry lists 14 T cell receptor beta chains sequenced from one sample in a study of T cell repertoires in cytomegalovirus infection. The antigens of these receptors remain unknown. TCRdb redid the calling of the reads with MiXCR, one entry per CDR3 protein. The sample includes some 590,000 distinct CDR3 sequences, approximately 40% seen only once; the top ten take more than 40%. Material: cultured PBMCs, obtained from culture after CMV antigen stimulation. The receptors were gathered from a human donor in good health (CMV status not recorded). Some clones in this sample may be carry-over from other donors' samples.

This clonotype was observed a handful of times. This sequence joins TRBV6-2 or TRBV6-3 and TRBJ1-5; no reliable D call. This CDR3 region has 13 residues. The V end lost 3 bases, the J end lost 3 bases, and 6 bases lay between the germline ends. Looked up from germline, CDR1 is MNHEY and CDR2 is SVGEGT. CDR3 loop: CASSYWVNQPQHF. The DNA for the CDR3 is TGTGCCAGCAGTTATTGGGTCAATCAGCCCCAGCATTTT.

J is TRBJ1-5 and V is TRBV2; D not certain. V lost 3 bases to trimming and J lost 10 bases, with 19 bases between them. Germline-derived CDR1 and CDR2 are SNHLY and FYNNEI. CDR3 length: 15 residues. CDR3: CASSEPGWVSLPQHF. The CDR3 DNA sequence: TGTGCCAGCAGTGAGCCGGGCTGGGTTAGTCTTCCCCAGCATTTT.

The chain has TRBV7-6 and TRBJ2-1, with a weak D call TRBD1 (5 bases). V was clipped by 5 bases and J by 5 bases, with 10 bases between them. Per the germline V gene, CDR1 is SGHVS and CDR2 is FNYEAQ. CDR3 length equals 13 residues. This CDR3 reads CASSLQVNNEQFF. CDR3 bases: TGTGCCAGCAGCCTACAGGTGAACAATGAGCAGTTCTTC.

The chain links TRBV7-2 to TRBJ1-2, with D unresolved. V lost 2 bases and J 7 bases, leaving 11 bases between the germline ends. CDR1 and CDR2 from the germline V gene are SGHTA and FQGNSA. The CDR3 sequence is 13 residues long. CDR3 sequence: CASSLSLEGGYTF. The CDR3 bases are TGTGCCAGCAGCTTATCTTTAGAGGGTGGCTACACCTTC.

The chain uses TRBV24-1 and TRBJ2-6; 9 bases are shared with TRBD1. There are 17 residues in the CDR3. Trimming took 7 bases from V and 0 from J; bases not matched to a gene: 6. CDR1 KGHDR and CDR2 SFDVKD come from the germline V gene. The CDR3 nucleotides read TGTGCCACCAGCGGGGGACAGGGCCGCTCTGGGGCCAACGTCCTGACTTTC. Its translation is CATSGGQGRSGANVLTF.

This clonotype was observed once. CDR3 protein: CASSSQSGGAGGELFF. CDR3 in DNA: TGTGCCAGCAGCTCGCAAAGCGGGGGGGCCGGCGGGGAGCTGTTTTTT. The chain recombines TRBV7-2 with TRBJ2-2, with TRBD2 matching 10 bases. J was trimmed by 7 bases and V by 4 bases; bases with no gene match: 9. Looked up from germline, CDR1 is SGHTA and CDR2 is FQGNSA. The CDR3 is made up of 16 amino acids. Full variable domain (remainder filled in from reference TRBV7-2 and TRBJ2-2): GAGVSQSPSNKVTEKGKDVELRCDPISGHTALYWYRQSLGQGLEFLIYFQGNSAPDKSGLPSDRFSAERTGGSVSTLTIQRTQQEDSAVYLCASSSQSGGAGGELFFGEGSRLTVL.

This clonotype came up a few times. The CDR3 DNA reads as TGCGCCAGCAGCCAAGTTCCCCTGACGACAGGCGGCTACACCTTC. Its translation: CASSQVPLTTGGYTF. The chain employs TRBV4-3 and TRBJ1-2, with D perhaps matching TRBD1 (6 bases). V shed 1 base and J shed 8 bases, with 17 bases lying between them. There are 15 residues in the CDR3. Germline V gene lookup returns CDR1 LGHNA and CDR2 YSLEER.

This sequence joins TRBV4-1 and TRBJ2-7, with D perhaps TRBD1 (6 bases). CDR1 MGHRA and CDR2 YSYEKL come from the germline V gene. The CDR3 extends over 14 amino acids. V dropped 1 base and J dropped 1 base, with 8 bases sitting between them. The CDR3 sequence is CASSQGGGSYEQYF. CDR3 in DNA: TGCGCCAGCAGCCAAGGAGGGGGATCCTACGAGCAGTACTTC.

J is TRBJ2-7 and V is TRBV6-6, with D unclear. The CDR3 is 10 residues long. CDR1 is MNHNY, CDR2 SVGAGI, per germline (reference sequence). V was shortened by 8 bases and J by 7 bases, with 9 bases between the two germline ends. CDR3 region: CASSKGEQYF. DNA for the CDR3: TGTGCCAGCTCGAAGGGTGAGCAGTACTTC.

This clonotype showed up just once. This chain uses TRBV7-2 with TRBJ2-7; 8 nucleotides line up with TRBD1. The CDR3 length is 14 residues. The ends lost 5 bases at V and 7 bases at J; junction bases unmatched: 10. Germline V gene data show CDR1 as SGHTA and CDR2 as FQGNSA. CDR3 bases: TGTGCCAGCAGCACCCCAGGGGGCGCAGGAGAGCAGTACTTC. This translates into CASSTPGGAGEQYF.

The chain couples TRBV29-1 to TRBJ2-6; D not resolved. From germline, CDR1 is SQVTM and CDR2 ANQGSEA. This CDR3 has 14 amino acids. V shed 4 bases and J shed 0 bases, with 7 bases lying between them. This chain's CDR3 is CSVGYDSGANVLTF. Here the CDR3 DNA reads TGCAGCGTTGGTTACGACTCTGGGGCCAACGTCCTGACTTTC. The whole variable domain, remainder taken from reference TRBV29-1 and TRBJ2-6, is SAVISQKPSRDICQRGTSLTIQCQVDSQVTMMFWYRQQPGQSLTLIATANQGSEATYESGFVIDKFPISRPNLTFSTLTVSNMSPEDSSIYLCSVGYDSGANVLTFGAGSRLTVL.

This clonotype came up a few times. The chain couples TRBV7-8 to TRBJ1-5, with D tentatively TRBD1 (6 bases). V was cut by 7 bases and J by 6 bases, with 16 bases left in between. Germline V CDR1 and CDR2: SGHVS, FQNEAQ. The CDR3 length is 14 residues. This chain's CDR3 is CASTTRGVAQPQHF. The CDR3 coding sequence is TGTGCCAGCACCACTAGGGGGGTGGCTCAGCCCCAGCATTTT.

The chain uses TRBV7-2 and TRBJ2-5; TRBD2 agrees at 10 bases. CDR1 and CDR2 from the germline V gene are SGHTA and FQGNSA. V shed 5 bases, J shed 14 bases, and the junction held 14 bases outside the gene matches. The CDR3 is 14 amino acids. CDR3 sequence reads: CASSPGLARSSFYF. The CDR3 DNA reads TGTGCCAGCAGCCCGGGACTAGCGAGGTCCTCCTTCTACTTC.

This clonotype was observed a handful of times. The gene calls are TRBV19 and TRBJ2-2, with a tentative D call TRBD1 (5 bases). V dropped 2 bases and J dropped 4 bases, with 11 bases sitting between them. This CDR3 region has 15 residues. Germline values: CDR1 LNHDA, CDR2 SQIVND (reference sequence). The DNA of the CDR3 is TGTGCCAGTAGTATACTGCAGGGCGGCACCGGGGAGCTGTTTTTT. The encoded protein is CASSILQGGTGELFF.